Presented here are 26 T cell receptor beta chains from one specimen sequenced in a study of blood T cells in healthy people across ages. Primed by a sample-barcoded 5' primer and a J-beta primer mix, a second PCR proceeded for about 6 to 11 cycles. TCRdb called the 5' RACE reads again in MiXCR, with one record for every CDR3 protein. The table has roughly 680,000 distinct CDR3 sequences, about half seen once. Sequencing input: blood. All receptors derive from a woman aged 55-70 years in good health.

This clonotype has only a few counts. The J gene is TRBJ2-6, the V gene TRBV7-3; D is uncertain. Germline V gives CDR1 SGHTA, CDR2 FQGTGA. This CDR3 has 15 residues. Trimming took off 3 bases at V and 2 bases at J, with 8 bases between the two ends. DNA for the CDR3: TGTGCCAGCAGCTTCGTTACTCCTGGGGCCAACGTCCTGACTTTC. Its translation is CASSFVTPGANVLTF.

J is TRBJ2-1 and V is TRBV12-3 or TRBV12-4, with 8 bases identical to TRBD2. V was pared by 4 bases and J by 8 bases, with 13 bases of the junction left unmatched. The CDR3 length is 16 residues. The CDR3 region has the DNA TGTGCCAGCAGTTCCACATTACAAGCGGGAGTGGATGAGCAGTTCTTC. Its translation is CASSSTLQAGVDEQFF.

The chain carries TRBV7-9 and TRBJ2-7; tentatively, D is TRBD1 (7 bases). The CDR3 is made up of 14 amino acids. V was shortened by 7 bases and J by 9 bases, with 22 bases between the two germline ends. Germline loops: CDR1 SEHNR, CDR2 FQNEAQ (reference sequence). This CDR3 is CASIAGGQNAAQYF. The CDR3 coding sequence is TGTGCCAGCATCGCCGGGGGACAGAATGCTGCGCAGTACTTC.

The CDR3 DNA reads TGTGCCAGCAGTGAATGGGGGGACGGGGAGACCCAGTACTTC. As protein: CASSEWGDGETQYF. The V and J genes are TRBV25-1 and TRBJ2-5; D possibly corresponds to TRBD2 (6 bases). This CDR3 is built from 14 residues. V was shortened by 1 base and J by 5 bases, with 11 bases between the two germline ends. The V gene's germline CDR1 is MGHDK and CDR2 SYGVNS.

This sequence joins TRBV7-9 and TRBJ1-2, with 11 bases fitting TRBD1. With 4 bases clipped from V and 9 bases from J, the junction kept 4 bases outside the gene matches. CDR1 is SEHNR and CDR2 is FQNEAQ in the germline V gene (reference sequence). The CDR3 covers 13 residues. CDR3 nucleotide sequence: TGTGCCAGCAGCTCCGGACAGGGGGCTAGCTACACCTTC. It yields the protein CASSSGQGASYTF.

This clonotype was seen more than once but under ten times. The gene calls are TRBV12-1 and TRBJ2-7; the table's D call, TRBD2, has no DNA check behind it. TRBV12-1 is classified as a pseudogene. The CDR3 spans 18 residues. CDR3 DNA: TGTGCCAGCAGCCCGAAAGAGGATCTAGCGACGTACTCCTACGAGCAGTACTTC. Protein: CASSPKEDLATYSYEQYF.

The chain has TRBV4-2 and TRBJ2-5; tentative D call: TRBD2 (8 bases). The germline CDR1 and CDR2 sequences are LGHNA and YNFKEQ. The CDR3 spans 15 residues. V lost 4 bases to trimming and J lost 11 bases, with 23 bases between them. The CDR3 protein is CASSPPGTRGREQYF. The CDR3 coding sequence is TGTGCCAGCAGCCCACCCGGGACTAGGGGGCGTGAGCAGTACTTC.

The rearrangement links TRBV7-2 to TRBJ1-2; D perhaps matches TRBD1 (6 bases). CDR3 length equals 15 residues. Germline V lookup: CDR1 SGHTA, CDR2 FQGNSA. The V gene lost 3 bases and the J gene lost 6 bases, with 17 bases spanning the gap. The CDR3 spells CASSFSQGPGDGYTF. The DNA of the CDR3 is TGTGCCAGCAGCTTCTCACAGGGTCCTGGAGATGGCTACACCTTC.

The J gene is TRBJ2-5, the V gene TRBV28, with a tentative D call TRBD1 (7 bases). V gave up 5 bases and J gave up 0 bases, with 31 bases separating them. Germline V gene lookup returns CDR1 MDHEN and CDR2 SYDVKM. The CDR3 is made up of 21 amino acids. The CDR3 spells CASSGRDSPHGRLGYQETQYF. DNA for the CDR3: TGTGCCAGCAGTGGAAGGGACAGCCCCCACGGGAGACTGGGGTACCAAGAGACCCAGTACTTC.

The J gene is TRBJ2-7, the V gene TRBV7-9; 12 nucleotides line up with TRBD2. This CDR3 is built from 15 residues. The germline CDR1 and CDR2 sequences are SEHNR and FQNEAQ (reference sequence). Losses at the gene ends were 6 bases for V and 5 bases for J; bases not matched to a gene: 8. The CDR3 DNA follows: TGTGCCAGCAGAGCGACTAGCGGGAGTCTCCACGAGCAGTACTTC. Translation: CASRATSGSLHEQYF.

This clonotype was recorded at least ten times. As DNA, the CDR3 is TGTGCCAGCAGCCTCCACAGGGAAGAGACCCAGTACTTC. Its protein is CASSLHREETQYF. V gene TRBV11-1 combines with J gene TRBJ2-5; weak D call: TRBD1 (6 bases). V lost 5 bases, J lost 3 bases, and 10 bases lay in between. CDR3 length: 13 amino acids. Germline V gene data show CDR1 as SGHAT and CDR2 as FQDESV (reference sequence).

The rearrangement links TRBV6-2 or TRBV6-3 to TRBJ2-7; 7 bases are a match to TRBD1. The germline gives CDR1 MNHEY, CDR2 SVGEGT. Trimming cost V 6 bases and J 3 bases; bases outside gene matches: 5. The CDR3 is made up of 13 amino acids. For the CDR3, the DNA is TGTGCCAGCAGCCGGGGACAGTTCTACGAGCAGTACTTC. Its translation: CASSRGQFYEQYF.

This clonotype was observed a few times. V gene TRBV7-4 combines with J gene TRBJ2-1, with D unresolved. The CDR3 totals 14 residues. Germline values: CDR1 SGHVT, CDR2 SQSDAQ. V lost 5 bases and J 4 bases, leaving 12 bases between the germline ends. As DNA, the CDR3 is TGTGCCAGCAGCCCCCGGACGAAATACAATGAGCAGTTCTTC. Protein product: CASSPRTKYNEQFF.

The CDR3, as DNA: TGTGCCAGCAGTGATCGAGCGGGAGCCTACAATGAGCAGTACTTC. It codes for CASSDRAGAYNEQYF. This rearrangement joins TRBV2 to TRBJ2-1, with 8 bases fitting TRBD2. The J call is doubtful: the DNA matches TRBJ2-7 better. Germline loops: CDR1 SNHLY, CDR2 FYNNEI. The CDR3 sequence is 15 residues long.

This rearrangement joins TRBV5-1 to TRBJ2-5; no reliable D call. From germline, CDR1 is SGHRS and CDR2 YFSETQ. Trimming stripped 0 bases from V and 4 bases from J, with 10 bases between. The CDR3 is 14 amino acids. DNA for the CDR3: TGCGCCAGCAGCTTGGCGTCCTCCTCAGAGACCCAGTACTTC. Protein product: CASSLASSSETQYF.

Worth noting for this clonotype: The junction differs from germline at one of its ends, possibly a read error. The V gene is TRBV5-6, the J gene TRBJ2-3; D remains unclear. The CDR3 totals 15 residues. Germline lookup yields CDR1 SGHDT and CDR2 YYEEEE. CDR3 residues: CASSSDVPGADTQYF. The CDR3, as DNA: TGTGCCAGCAGCTCGGATGTACCTGGCGCAGACACGCAGTATTTT.

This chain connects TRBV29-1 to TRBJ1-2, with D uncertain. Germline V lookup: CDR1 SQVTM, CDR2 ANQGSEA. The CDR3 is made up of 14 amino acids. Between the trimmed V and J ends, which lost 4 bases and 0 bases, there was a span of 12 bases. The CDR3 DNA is TGCAGCGTTGTGGAGGGTCACACTAACTATGGCTACACCTTC. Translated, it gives CSVVEGHTNYGYTF. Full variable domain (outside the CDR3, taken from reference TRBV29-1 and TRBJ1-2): SAVISQKPSRDICQRGTSLTIQCQVDSQVTMMFWYRQQPGQSLTLIATANQGSEATYESGFVIDKFPISRPNLTFSTLTVSNMSPEDSSIYLCSVVEGHTNYGYTFGSGTRLTVV.

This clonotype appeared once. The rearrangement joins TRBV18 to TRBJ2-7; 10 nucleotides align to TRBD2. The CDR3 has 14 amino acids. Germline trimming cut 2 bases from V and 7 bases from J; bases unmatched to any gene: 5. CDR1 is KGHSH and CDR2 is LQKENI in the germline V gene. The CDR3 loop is CASSPGTSAWEQYF. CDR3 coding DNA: TGTGCCAGCTCACCAGGGACTAGCGCCTGGGAGCAGTACTTC.

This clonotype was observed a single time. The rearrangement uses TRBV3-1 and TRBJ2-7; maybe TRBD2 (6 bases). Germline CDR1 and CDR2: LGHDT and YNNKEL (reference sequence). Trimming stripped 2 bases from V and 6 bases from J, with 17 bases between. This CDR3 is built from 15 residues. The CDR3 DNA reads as TGTGCCAGCAGCCAAAATGGGGCGGGGCCACTCGAGCAGTACTTC. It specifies CASSQNGAGPLEQYF.

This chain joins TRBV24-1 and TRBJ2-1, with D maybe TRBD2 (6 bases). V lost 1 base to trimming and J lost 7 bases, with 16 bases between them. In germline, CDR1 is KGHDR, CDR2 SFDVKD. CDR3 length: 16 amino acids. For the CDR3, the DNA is TGTGCCACCAGTGATTTATTGAGCGGGCGGGGTAATGAGCAGTTCTTC. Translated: CATSDLLSGRGNEQFF.

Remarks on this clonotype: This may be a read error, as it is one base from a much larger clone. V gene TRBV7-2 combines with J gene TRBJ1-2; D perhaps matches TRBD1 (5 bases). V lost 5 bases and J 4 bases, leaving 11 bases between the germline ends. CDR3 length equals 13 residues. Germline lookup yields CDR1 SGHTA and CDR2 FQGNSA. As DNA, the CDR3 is TGTGCCAGCAGCCGCGGGACGCTCTATGGCTACACCTTC. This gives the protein CASSRGTLYGYTF.

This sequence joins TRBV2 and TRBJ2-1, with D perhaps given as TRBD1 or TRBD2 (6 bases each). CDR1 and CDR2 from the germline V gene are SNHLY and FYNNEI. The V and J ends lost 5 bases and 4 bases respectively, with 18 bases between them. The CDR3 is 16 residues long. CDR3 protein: CASSWLSGAGYNEQFF. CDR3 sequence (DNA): TGTGCCAGCAGTTGGCTATCGGGGGCTGGTTACAATGAGCAGTTCTTC.

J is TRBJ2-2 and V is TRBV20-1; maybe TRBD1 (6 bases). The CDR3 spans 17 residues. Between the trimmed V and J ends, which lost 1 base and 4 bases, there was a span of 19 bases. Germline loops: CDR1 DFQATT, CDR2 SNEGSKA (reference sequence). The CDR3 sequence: CSARVPDRPSSTGELFF. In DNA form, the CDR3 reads TGCAGTGCTAGAGTCCCCGACAGGCCCTCGAGCACCGGGGAGCTGTTTTTT.

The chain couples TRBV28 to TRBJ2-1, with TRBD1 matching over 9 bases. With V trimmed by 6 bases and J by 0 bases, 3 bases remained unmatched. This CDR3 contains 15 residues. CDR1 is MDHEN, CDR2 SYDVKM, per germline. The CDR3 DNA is TGTGCCAGCAGGTCGGGACAGGGCTCCTACAATGAGCAGTTCTTC. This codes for CASRSGQGSYNEQFF. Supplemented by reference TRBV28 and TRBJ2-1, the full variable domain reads DVKVTQSSRYLVKRTGEKVFLECVQDMDHENMFWYRQDPGLGLRLIYFSYDVKMKEKGDIPEGYSVSREKKERFSLILESASTNQTSMYLCASRSGQGSYNEQFFGPGTRLTVL.

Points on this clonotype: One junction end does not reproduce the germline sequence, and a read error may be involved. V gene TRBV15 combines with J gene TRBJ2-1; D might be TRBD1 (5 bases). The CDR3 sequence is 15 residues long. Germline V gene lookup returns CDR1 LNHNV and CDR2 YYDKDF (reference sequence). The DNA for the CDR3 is TGTGCCACCGGCAGGAATATTTATCAGGGTTCTGAGCAGTTCTTC. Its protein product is CATGRNIYQGSEQFF. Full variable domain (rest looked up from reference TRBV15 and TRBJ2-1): DAMVIQNPRYQVTQFGKPVTLSCSQTLNHNVMYWYQQKSSQAPKLLFHYYDKDFNNEADTPDNFQSRRPNTSFCFLDIRSPGLGDTAMYLCATGRNIYQGSEQFFGPGTRLTVL.

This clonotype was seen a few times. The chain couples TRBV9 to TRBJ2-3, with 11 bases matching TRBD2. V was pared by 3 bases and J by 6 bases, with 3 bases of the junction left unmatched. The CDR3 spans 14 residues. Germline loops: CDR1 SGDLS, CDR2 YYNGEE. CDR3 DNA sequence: TGTGCCAGCAGCGGTACTAGCGGGAGCGATACGCAGTATTTT. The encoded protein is CASSGTSGSDTQYF.